A single sample gave rise to the 11 T cell receptor beta chains below, sequenced in a study of cytomegalovirus exposure and HLA in healthy donors. PCR primers comprised 60 Vbeta and 13 Jbeta primers. Sequencing used immunoSEQ multiplex PCR; TCRdb keeps in-frame clones, though not all of them. The table shows some 200,000 clones, with about 80% occurring only once. The sequenced sample consisted of PBMCs. The source is a woman in her thirties or forties in good health and CMV-seronegative.

This chain connects TRBV11-3 to TRBJ2-7; TRBD1 matches at 7 bases. Trimming cost V 5 bases and J 7 bases; bases outside gene matches: 14. The CDR3 is made up of 15 amino acids. CDR1 SGHNT and CDR2 YENEEA come from the germline V gene. This CDR3 is CASSPGTAVVWEQYF. The CDR3 nucleotides read TGTGCCAGCAGCCCCGGGACAGCGGTGGTTTGGGAGCAGTACTTC.

The rearrangement uses TRBV2 and TRBJ2-5; perhaps TRBD2 as D (5 bases). CDR1 SNHLY and CDR2 FYNNEI come from the germline V gene. The V and J ends lost 3 bases and 11 bases respectively, with 10 bases between them. The CDR3 totals 11 residues. CDR3 coding DNA: TGTGCCAGCAGTGAGAACGGGGAGCAGTACTTC. As protein: CASSENGEQYF.

The chain carries TRBV19 and TRBJ1-2; D remains ambiguous. Germline V gene sequence: CDR1 LNHDA, CDR2 SQIVND (reference sequence). This CDR3 has 13 residues. V was cut by 1 base and J by 6 bases, with 9 bases left in between. The CDR3 loop is CASSIGGSHGYTF. The CDR3 coding sequence is TGTGCCAGTAGTATAGGAGGGAGTCATGGCTACACCTTC.

The DNA for the CDR3 is TGTGCCTGGGCAAAAGCGGGGGGGTACAGAGAGACCCAGTACTTC. Translation gives CAWAKAGGYRETQYF. This chain uses TRBV30 with TRBJ2-5; 10 bases align to TRBD2. Germline CDR1 and CDR2: GTSNPN and SVGIG (reference sequence). V lost 5 bases, J lost 4 bases, and 10 bases stayed unmatched. This CDR3 contains 15 residues.

This chain connects TRBV7-2 to TRBJ2-7, with TRBD1 as a possible D gene (5 bases). Trimming removed 3 bases at V and 4 bases at J, with 7 bases between. Germline CDR1 is SGHTA and CDR2 is FQGNSA. This CDR3 comprises 12 residues. As DNA, the CDR3 is TGTGCCAGCAGCTTCAAGGGGTACGAGCAGTACTTC. Protein product: CASSFKGYEQYF.

The chain couples TRBV5-1 to TRBJ1-2, with D possibly matching TRBD1 (6 bases). The CDR3 runs 16 residues. Germline V lookup: CDR1 SGHRS, CDR2 YFSETQ. Trimming shortened V by 5 bases and J by 0 bases, and 17 bases separated the two germline ends. CDR3 DNA sequence: TGCGCCAGCAGTCTATATTCCAGGGGAGCTAACTATGGCTACACCTTC. The encoded protein is CASSLYSRGANYGYTF.

J is TRBJ2-7 and V is TRBV27; D unresolved. Trimming left V 3 bases short and J 0 bases short, with 9 bases between. In germline, CDR1 is MNHEY, CDR2 SMNVEV (reference sequence). The length of the CDR3 is 14 residues. CDR3 sequence (DNA): TGTGCCAGCAGTTTGACGGAGACCTCCTACGAGCAGTACTTC. It translates to CASSLTETSYEQYF.

V usage is TRBV9 and J usage is TRBJ2-3; 8 bases match TRBD2. In germline, CDR1 is SGDLS, CDR2 YYNGEE. J gave up 4 bases and V 2 bases, and 9 bases lay outside the gene matches. This CDR3 spans 16 amino acids. The CDR3: CASSVGGGPVADTQYF. The CDR3 DNA sequence: TGTGCCAGCAGCGTTGGCGGGGGGCCGGTAGCAGATACGCAGTATTTT.

This sequence joins TRBV27 and TRBJ2-1; tentative D call: TRBD2 (6 bases). Germline CDR1 MNHEY, CDR2 SMNVEV (reference sequence). The length of the CDR3 is 15 residues. Trimming removed 5 bases from V and 7 bases from J, with 18 bases in between. The CDR3: CASSLEGGGWNEQFF. The CDR3, as DNA: TGTGCCAGCAGTCTGGAGGGTGGCGGTTGGAATGAGCAGTTCTTC.

J is TRBJ2-3 and V is TRBV19; 7 bases are shared with TRBD2. CDR3 length: 14 residues. The germline gives CDR1 LNHDA, CDR2 SQIVND (reference sequence). The trim removed 4 bases at V and 4 bases at J, leaving 5 bases unmatched. CDR3 sequence: CASSTREGADTQYF. In DNA, the CDR3 is TGTGCCAGTAGTACCAGGGAGGGAGCAGATACGCAGTATTTT. The full variable domain, its missing parts supplied by reference TRBV19 and TRBJ2-3, is DGGITQSPKYLFRKEGQNVTLSCEQNLNHDAMYWYRQDPGQGLRLIYYSQIVNDFQKGDIAEGYSVSREKKESFPLTVTSAQKNPTAFYLCASSTREGADTQYFGPGTRLTVL.

The chain employs TRBV5-1 and TRBJ1-2, with TRBD1 matching over 8 bases. Germline assignment: CDR1 SGHRS and CDR2 YFSETQ. CDR3 length: 16 amino acids. The V gene end was trimmed by 2 bases and the J gene end by 3 bases; junction bases not matched to a gene: 9. As DNA, the CDR3 is TGCGCCAGCAGCTTCCTACAGGGGGAGGGCTACTATGGCTACACCTTC. Translated: CASSFLQGEGYYGYTF.